The 5 T cell receptor beta chains in this list originate from one sample, sequenced in a study of control samples from healthy donors and cancer patients. Assay used: immunoSEQ multiplex PCR; TCRdb lists only in-frame clones, some missing. The repertoire holds under 150,000 clones, with roughly 89% as singletons. Specimen: PBMCs. The receptor source for this set is a man aged 45-65 years with head and neck cancer.

The rearrangement uses TRBV6-4 and TRBJ1-6; 8 bases fit TRBD1. CDR1 is MRHNA, CDR2 SNTAGT, per germline. The CDR3 spans 13 residues. The J segment lost 8 bases and the V segment lost 6 bases, leaving 3 bases of the junction unmatched. The CDR3 spells CASRGQGDSPLHF. As DNA, the CDR3 is TGTGCCAGCAGAGGACAGGGCGATTCACCCCTCCACTTT.

This chain links TRBV3-1 (or the pseudogene TRBV3-2) with TRBJ1-5; D is undetermined. V was clipped by 4 bases and J by 4 bases, with 14 bases between them. The CDR3 loop spans 15 amino acids. Looked up from germline, CDR1 is LGHDT and CDR2 is YNNKEL (reference sequence). CDR3 loop: CASSPRAVGNQPQHF. The CDR3 DNA reads as TGTGCCAGCAGCCCAAGGGCAGTGGGTAATCAGCCCCAGCATTTT.

The V gene is TRBV5-1, the J gene TRBJ2-1; D might be TRBD1 or TRBD2, each matching 6 bases. This CDR3 region has 16 residues. V lost 2 bases and J lost 2, with 14 bases in between. The germline CDR1 and CDR2 sequences are SGHRS and YFSETQ. The CDR3 DNA is TGCGCCAGCAGCTTAGTTTGGGGGGACACCTACAATGAGCAGTTCTTC. It encodes CASSLVWGDTYNEQFF. Full variable domain (remainder filled in from reference TRBV5-1 and TRBJ2-1): KAGVTQTPRYLIKTRGQQVTLSCSPISGHRSVSWYQQTPGQGLQFLFEYFSETQRNKGNFPGRFSGRQFSNSRSEMNVSTLELGDSALYLCASSLVWGDTYNEQFFGPGTRLTVL.

The chain carries TRBV19 and TRBJ2-5; maybe TRBD1 (5 bases). CDR3 length: 13 residues. Trimming cost V 2 bases and J 5 bases, with 9 bases left between them. Germline CDR1 and CDR2: LNHDA and SQIVND (reference sequence). CDR3 loop: CASSIRQQETQYF. CDR3 bases: TGTGCCAGTAGTATACGACAGCAGGAGACCCAGTACTTC. The whole variable domain, filled in from reference TRBV19 and TRBJ2-5, reads DGGITQSPKYLFRKEGQNVTLSCEQNLNHDAMYWYRQDPGQGLRLIYYSQIVNDFQKGDIAEGYSVSREKKESFPLTVTSAQKNPTAFYLCASSIRQQETQYFGPGTRLLVL.

V and J are TRBV7-9 and TRBJ2-1; 9 bases line up with TRBD2. The length of the CDR3 is 14 residues. V trimming: 1 base; J trimming: 9 bases; junction bases outside the gene matches: 4. Per germline, CDR1 SEHNR and CDR2 FQNEAQ (reference sequence). This chain's CDR3 is CASSLEGTSFEQFF. CDR3 DNA: TGTGCCAGCAGCTTAGAGGGGACTAGCTTTGAGCAGTTCTTC.